One and the same sample provided the 16 T cell receptor beta chains below, sequenced in a study of blood T cell dynamics during melanoma immunotherapy. Repertoires were generated with immunoSEQ multiplex PCR, while TCRdb's copy carries only in-frame clones and drops some. The sample lists roughly 5,000 clones, approximately 84% occurring once. Time point denoted: pre-treatment baseline. This material consisted of blood, taken from a patient treated with checkpoint blockade. These receptors were obtained from a human donor with melanoma.

The CDR3 nucleotides read TGTGCCAGCACTGAGACATTCTCTGGCTACACCTTC. It is translated as CASTETFSGYTF. The chain has TRBV7-9 and TRBJ1-2; the D is unclear. Trimming cost V 7 bases and J 7 bases, with 13 bases left between them. Looked up from germline, CDR1 is SEHNR and CDR2 is FQNEAQ (reference sequence). The CDR3 extends over 12 amino acids.

This chain joins TRBV9 and TRBJ1-3; D is ambiguous. The CDR3 sequence is 16 residues long. Trimming took 0 bases from V and 0 from J, leaving 10 bases between them. CDR1 SGDLS and CDR2 YYNGEE come from the germline V gene. In nucleotides, the CDR3 is TGTGCCAGCAGCGTAGACGGCCCCGGCTCTGGAAACACCATATATTTT. Its translation is CASSVDGPGSGNTIYF.

The gene calls are TRBV4-3 and TRBJ2-2, with D tentatively TRBD1 or TRBD2 (5 bases each). Trimming took off 0 bases at V and 0 bases at J, with 8 bases between the two ends. The CDR3 consists of 16 residues. Germline V gene data show CDR1 as LGHNA and CDR2 as YSLEER. The CDR3 region is CASSQEGDPNTGELFF. DNA of the CDR3: TGCGCCAGCAGCCAAGAGGGGGACCCGAACACCGGGGAGCTGTTTTTT.

V gene TRBV9 combines with J gene TRBJ2-6, with D perhaps matching TRBD1 or TRBD2 (5 bases each). This CDR3 has 16 amino acids. V shed 6 bases and J shed 0 bases, with 13 bases lying between them. CDR1 and CDR2 (germline): SGDLS, YYNGEE. CDR3 nucleotide sequence: TGTGCCAGCAACGGGGCAGCAAGCTCTGGGGCCAACGTCCTGACTTTC. Its protein is CASNGAASSGANVLTF.

The chain combines TRBV5-1 with TRBJ2-2; 10 nucleotides line up with TRBD2. This CDR3 is built from 15 residues. The V gene's germline CDR1 is SGHRS and CDR2 YFSETQ. Losses at the gene ends were 5 bases for V and 0 bases for J; bases not matched to a gene: 1. CDR3 in DNA: TGCGCCAGCAGGGGACTAGCGACGAACACCGGGGAGCTGTTTTTT. Its protein is CASRGLATNTGELFF. The full variable domain, completed using reference TRBV5-1 and TRBJ2-2, is KAGVTQTPRYLIKTRGQQVTLSCSPISGHRSVSWYQQTPGQGLQFLFEYFSETQRNKGNFPGRFSGRQFSNSRSEMNVSTLELGDSALYLCASRGLATNTGELFFGEGSRLTVL.

This CDR3 is CASSSLTSGRATDTQYF. As DNA, the CDR3 is TGCGCCAGCAGCTCTCTGACTAGCGGGAGGGCAACAGATACGCAGTATTTT. The J gene is TRBJ2-3, the V gene TRBV5-1, with 14 bases matching TRBD2. Germline V gene data show CDR1 as SGHRS and CDR2 as YFSETQ. The length of the CDR3 is 17 residues. The junction had 6 bases not matched to a gene; V was cut back by 3 bases and J by 3 bases.

The V call is TRBV7-9, the J call TRBJ1-1; TRBD1 matches at 8 bases. Unmatched junction bases numbered 8, after V lost 8 bases and J lost 6 bases. The CDR3 loop spans 13 amino acids. CDR1 is SEHNR, CDR2 FQNEAQ, per germline (reference sequence). The CDR3 spells CASLTQTGAEAFF. The DNA for the CDR3 is TGTGCCAGCTTGACCCAGACAGGGGCTGAAGCTTTCTTT.

This chain joins TRBV7-2 and TRBJ1-1; possibly TRBD1 for D (5 bases). The CDR3 is made up of 13 amino acids. Germline V lookup: CDR1 SGHTA, CDR2 FQGNSA. The V and J ends lost 5 bases and 2 bases respectively, with 9 bases between them. CDR3 amino acids: CASSQGRNTEAFF. The DNA of the CDR3 is TGTGCCAGCAGCCAGGGACGAAACACTGAAGCTTTCTTT.

This clone was counted once. The rearrangement joins TRBV10-3 to TRBJ2-7; 8 nucleotides align to TRBD1. The length of the CDR3 is 14 residues. Per the germline V gene, CDR1 is ENHRY and CDR2 is SYGVKD. Losses at the gene ends were 0 bases for V and 8 bases for J; bases not matched to a gene: 6. CDR3 sequence reads: CAISESAGQGKQYF. CDR3 bases: TGTGCCATCAGTGAGTCAGCAGGACAGGGAAAGCAGTACTTC.

The chain links TRBV9 to TRBJ1-3, with D possibly being TRBD1 (5 bases). V was shortened by 0 bases and J by 4 bases, with 8 bases between the two germline ends. The CDR3 contains 14 residues. Germline CDR1 is SGDLS and CDR2 is YYNGEE. The CDR3: CASSVVGDGNTIYF. DNA of the CDR3: TGTGCCAGCAGCGTAGTAGGGGACGGAAACACCATATATTTT.

The V and J genes are TRBV28 and TRBJ2-7; tentative D call: TRBD2 (6 bases). CDR1 is MDHEN and CDR2 is SYDVKM in the germline V gene. V dropped 6 bases and J dropped 4 bases, with 22 bases sitting between them. The CDR3 spans 16 residues. The CDR3 region has the DNA TGTGCCAGCAGCATTTTGCCCGGGACTCCTAAATACGAGCAGTACTTC. Encoded protein: CASSILPGTPKYEQYF.

The count of this clone is one. This chain joins TRBV7-2 and TRBJ2-1, with 9 bases that match TRBD1. This CDR3 has 13 residues. Germline CDR1 is SGHTA and CDR2 is FQGNSA. V shed 3 bases and J 10 bases; nucleotides not matched to a gene: 4. The CDR3 sequence is CASSFGQGREQFF. The CDR3 DNA sequence: TGTGCCAGCAGCTTCGGACAGGGGCGCGAGCAGTTCTTC.

The V call is TRBV10-3, the J call TRBJ2-2; 7 positions match TRBD1. This CDR3 contains 16 residues. In germline, CDR1 is ENHRY, CDR2 SYGVKD. The V and J ends lost 3 bases and 3 bases, in that order; junction bases with no gene match: 7. The CDR3 nucleotides are TGTGCCATCAGTGACTCCAACAGGGGAGACACCGGGGAGCTGTTTTTT. Translated: CAISDSNRGDTGELFF.

As DNA, the CDR3 is TGTGCCAGCAGCTTAGGAGGGGGCACTTCACCCCTCCACTTT. Its translation is CASSLGGGTSPLHF. The gene calls are TRBV7-2 and TRBJ1-6, with 7 nucleotides matching TRBD1. The germline CDR1 and CDR2 sequences are SGHTA and FQGNSA. CDR3 length: 14 amino acids. Trimming took 1 base from V and 9 from J; bases not matched to a gene: 3.

This chain links TRBV7-3 with TRBJ2-3; possibly TRBD1 or TRBD2 for D (5 bases each). V dropped 3 bases and J dropped 6 bases, with 13 bases sitting between them. The CDR3 spans 14 residues. Germline-derived CDR1 and CDR2 are SGHTA and FQGTGA. CDR3 in amino acids: CASSFEGTRDTQYF. The CDR3 DNA is TGTGCCAGCAGCTTCGAGGGGACCAGGGATACGCAGTATTTT.

The chain recombines TRBV19 with TRBJ2-1; TRBD1 agrees at 10 bases. Germline lookup yields CDR1 LNHDA and CDR2 SQIVND (reference sequence). The V gene end was trimmed by 7 bases and the J gene end by 7 bases; junction bases not matched to a gene: 10. This CDR3 is built from 15 residues. The CDR3 loop reads CASTNGQGENNEQFF. CDR3 DNA sequence: TGTGCCAGTACCAACGGACAGGGGGAAAATAATGAGCAGTTCTTC.